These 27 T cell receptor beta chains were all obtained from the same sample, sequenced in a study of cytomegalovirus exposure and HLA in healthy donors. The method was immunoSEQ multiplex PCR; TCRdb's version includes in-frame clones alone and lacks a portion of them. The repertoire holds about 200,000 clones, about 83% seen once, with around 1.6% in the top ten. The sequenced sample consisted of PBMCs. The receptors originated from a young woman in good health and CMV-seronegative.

The CDR3, as DNA: TGTGCCAGCAGCTCGGACTATCCGCGGCAGTTCTTC. Its protein product is CASSSDYPRQFF. J is TRBJ2-1 and V is TRBV11-2; perhaps TRBD2 as D (6 bases). The V and J ends lost 4 bases and 12 bases respectively, with 13 bases between them. Per the germline V gene, CDR1 is SGHAT and CDR2 is FQNNGV. The CDR3 totals 12 residues.

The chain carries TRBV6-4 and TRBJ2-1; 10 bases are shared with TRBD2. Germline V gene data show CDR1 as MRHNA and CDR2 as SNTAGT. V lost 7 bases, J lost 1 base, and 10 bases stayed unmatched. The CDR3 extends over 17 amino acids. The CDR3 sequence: CASTPYSGRTSYNEQFF. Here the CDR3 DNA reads TGTGCCAGCACCCCTTATAGCGGGAGGACGTCCTACAATGAGCAGTTCTTC.

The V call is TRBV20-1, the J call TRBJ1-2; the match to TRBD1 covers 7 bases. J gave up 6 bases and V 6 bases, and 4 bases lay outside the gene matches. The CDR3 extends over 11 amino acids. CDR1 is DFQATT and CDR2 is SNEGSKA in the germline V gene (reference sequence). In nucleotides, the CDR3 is TGCAGTGCCGGTGACAGGGATGGCTACACCTTC. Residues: CSAGDRDGYTF.

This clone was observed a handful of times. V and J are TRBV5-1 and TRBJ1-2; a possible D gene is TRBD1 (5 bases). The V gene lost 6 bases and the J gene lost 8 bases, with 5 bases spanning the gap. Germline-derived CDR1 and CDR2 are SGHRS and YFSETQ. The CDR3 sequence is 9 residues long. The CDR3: CASKGGYTF. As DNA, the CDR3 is TGCGCCAGCAAGGGGGGCTACACCTTC.

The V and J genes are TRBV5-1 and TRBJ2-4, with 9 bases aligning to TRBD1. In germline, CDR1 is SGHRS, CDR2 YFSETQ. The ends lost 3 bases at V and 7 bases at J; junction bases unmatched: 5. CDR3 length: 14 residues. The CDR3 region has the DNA TGCGCCAGCAGCTCACAGGGGGCCGGGAACATTCAGTACTTC. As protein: CASSSQGAGNIQYF.

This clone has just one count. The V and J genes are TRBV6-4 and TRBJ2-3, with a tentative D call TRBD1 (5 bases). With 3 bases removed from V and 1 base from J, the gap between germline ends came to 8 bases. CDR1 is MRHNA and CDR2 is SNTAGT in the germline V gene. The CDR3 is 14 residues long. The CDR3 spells CASSEGVGTDTQYF. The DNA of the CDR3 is TGTGCCAGCAGTGAAGGGGTCGGCACAGATACGCAGTATTTT.

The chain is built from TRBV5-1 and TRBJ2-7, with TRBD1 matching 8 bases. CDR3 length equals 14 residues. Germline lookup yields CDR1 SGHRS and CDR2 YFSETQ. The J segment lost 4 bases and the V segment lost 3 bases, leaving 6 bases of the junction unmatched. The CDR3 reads CASSSGTGLYEQYF. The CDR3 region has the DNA TGCGCCAGCAGCTCCGGGACAGGACTTTACGAGCAGTACTTC.

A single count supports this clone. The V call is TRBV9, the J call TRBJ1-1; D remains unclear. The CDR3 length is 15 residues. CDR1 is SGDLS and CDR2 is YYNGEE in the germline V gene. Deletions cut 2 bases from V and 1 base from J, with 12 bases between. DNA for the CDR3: TGTGCCAGCAGCGTCCTCCCCACAGAGAACACTGAAGCTTTCTTT. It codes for CASSVLPTENTEAFF.

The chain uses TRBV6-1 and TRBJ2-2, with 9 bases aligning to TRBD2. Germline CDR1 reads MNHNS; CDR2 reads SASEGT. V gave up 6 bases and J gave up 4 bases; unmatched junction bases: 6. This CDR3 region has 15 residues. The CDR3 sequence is CASSDSGRGTGELFF. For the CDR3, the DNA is TGTGCCAGCAGCGATAGCGGGAGAGGCACCGGGGAGCTGTTTTTT.

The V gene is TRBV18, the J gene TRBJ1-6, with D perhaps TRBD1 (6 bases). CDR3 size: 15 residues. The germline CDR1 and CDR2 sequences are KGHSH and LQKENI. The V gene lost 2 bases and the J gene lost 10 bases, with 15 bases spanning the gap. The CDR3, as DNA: TGTGCCAGCTCACCAGGGCAACAGGGAGGGTCACCCCTCCACTTT. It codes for CASSPGQQGGSPLHF. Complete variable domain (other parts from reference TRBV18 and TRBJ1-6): NAGVMQNPRHLVRRRGQEARLRCSPMKGHSHVYWYRQLPEEGLKFMVYLQKENIIDESGMPKERFSAEFPKEGPSILRIQQVVRGDSAAYFCASSPGQQGGSPLHFGNGTRLTVT.

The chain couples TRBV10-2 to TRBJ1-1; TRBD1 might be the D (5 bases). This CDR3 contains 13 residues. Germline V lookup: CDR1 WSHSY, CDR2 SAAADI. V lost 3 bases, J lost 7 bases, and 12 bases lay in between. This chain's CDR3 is CASSDFRADEAFF. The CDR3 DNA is TGCGCCAGCAGTGATTTCAGGGCCGATGAAGCTTTCTTT.

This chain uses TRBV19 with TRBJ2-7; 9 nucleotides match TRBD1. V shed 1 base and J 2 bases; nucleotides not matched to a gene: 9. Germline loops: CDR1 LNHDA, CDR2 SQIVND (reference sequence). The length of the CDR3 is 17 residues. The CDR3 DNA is TGTGCCAGTAGTATAGGGGCCGGGACAGGGAGTCCCTACGAGCAGTACTTC. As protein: CASSIGAGTGSPYEQYF.

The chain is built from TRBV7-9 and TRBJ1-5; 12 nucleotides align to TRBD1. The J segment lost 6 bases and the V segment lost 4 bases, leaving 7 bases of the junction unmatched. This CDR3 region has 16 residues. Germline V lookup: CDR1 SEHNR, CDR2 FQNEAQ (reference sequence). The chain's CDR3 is CASSSSGTGGGQPQHF. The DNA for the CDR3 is TGTGCCAGCAGCTCCTCCGGGACAGGGGGCGGTCAGCCCCAGCATTTT.

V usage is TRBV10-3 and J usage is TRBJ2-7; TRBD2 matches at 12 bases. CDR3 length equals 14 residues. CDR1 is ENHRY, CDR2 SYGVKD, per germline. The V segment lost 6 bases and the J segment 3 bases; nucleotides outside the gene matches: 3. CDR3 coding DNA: TGTGCCATCAGATGGACTAGCGGGGACTACGAGCAGTACTTC. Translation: CAIRWTSGDYEQYF.

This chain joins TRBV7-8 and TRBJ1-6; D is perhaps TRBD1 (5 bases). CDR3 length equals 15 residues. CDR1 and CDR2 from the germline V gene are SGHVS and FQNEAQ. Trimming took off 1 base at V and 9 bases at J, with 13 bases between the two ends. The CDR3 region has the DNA TGTGCCAGCAGCTTAGTTCCGGGGGATAGTTCACCCCTCCACTTT. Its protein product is CASSLVPGDSSPLHF. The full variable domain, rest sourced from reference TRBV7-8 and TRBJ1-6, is GAGVSQSPRYKVAKRGQDVALRCDPISGHVSLFWYQQALGQGPEFLTYFQNEAQLDKSGLPSDRFFAERPEGSVSTLKIQRTQQEDSAVYLCASSLVPGDSSPLHFGNGTRLTVT.

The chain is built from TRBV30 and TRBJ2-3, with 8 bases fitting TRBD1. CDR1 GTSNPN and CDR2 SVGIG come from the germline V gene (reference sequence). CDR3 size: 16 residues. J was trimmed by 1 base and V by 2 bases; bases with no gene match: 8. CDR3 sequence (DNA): TGTGCCTGGAGTCCCTCCCCAGGGGGCCGCACAGATACGCAGTATTTT. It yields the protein CAWSPSPGGRTDTQYF.

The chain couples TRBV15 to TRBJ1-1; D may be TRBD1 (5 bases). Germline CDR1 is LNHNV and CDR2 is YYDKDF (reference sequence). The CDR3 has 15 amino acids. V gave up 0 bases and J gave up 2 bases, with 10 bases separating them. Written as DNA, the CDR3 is TGTGCCACCAGCAGAGATCGGGGGATCAACACTGAAGCTTTCTTT. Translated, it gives CATSRDRGINTEAFF. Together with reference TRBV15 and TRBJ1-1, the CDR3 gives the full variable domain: DAMVIQNPRYQVTQFGKPVTLSCSQTLNHNVMYWYQQKSSQAPKLLFHYYDKDFNNEADTPDNFQSRRPNTSFCFLDIRSPGLGDTAMYLCATSRDRGINTEAFFGQGTRLTVV.

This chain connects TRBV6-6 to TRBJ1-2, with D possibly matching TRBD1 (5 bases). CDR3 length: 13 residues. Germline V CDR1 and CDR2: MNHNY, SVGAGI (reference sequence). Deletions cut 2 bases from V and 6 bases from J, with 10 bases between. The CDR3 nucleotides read TGTGCCAGCAGTTACGTGTCGGGGGATGGCTACACCTTC. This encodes CASSYVSGDGYTF.

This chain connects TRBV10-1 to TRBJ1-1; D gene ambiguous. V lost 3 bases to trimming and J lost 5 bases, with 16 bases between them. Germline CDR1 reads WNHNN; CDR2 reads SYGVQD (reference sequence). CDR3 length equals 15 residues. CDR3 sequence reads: CASSDSFVSGTEAFF. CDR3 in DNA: TGCGCCAGCAGTGACTCTTTTGTATCGGGGACTGAAGCTTTCTTT.

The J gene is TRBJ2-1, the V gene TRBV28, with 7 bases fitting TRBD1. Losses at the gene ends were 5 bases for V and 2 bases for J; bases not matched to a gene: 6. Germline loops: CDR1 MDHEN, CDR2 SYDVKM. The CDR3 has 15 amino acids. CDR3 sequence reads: CASSPTGQAYNEQFF. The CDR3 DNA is TGTGCCAGCAGTCCAACCGGACAGGCCTACAATGAGCAGTTCTTC.

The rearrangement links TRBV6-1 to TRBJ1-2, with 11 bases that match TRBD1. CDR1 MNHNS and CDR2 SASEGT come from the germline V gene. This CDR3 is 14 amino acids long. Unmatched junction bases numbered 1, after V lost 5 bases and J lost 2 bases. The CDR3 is CASSWDRGNYGYTF. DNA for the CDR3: TGTGCCAGCAGTTGGGACAGGGGGAACTATGGCTACACCTTC.

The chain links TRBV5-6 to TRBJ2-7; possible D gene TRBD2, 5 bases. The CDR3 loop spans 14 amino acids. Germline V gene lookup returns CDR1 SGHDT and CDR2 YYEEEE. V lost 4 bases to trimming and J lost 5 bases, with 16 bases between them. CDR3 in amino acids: CASSRTLRVHEQYF. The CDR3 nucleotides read TGTGCCAGCAGCCGAACCCTGCGGGTCCACGAGCAGTACTTC.

The CDR3 here is CAISGEGGPNQPQHF. DNA for the CDR3: TGTGCCATCAGCGGAGAAGGGGGACCCAATCAGCCCCAGCATTTT. The rearrangement joins TRBV10-3 to TRBJ1-5, with a weak D call TRBD1 (6 bases). Trimming took 6 bases from V and 3 from J, leaving 15 bases between them. The CDR3 has 15 residues. CDR1 and CDR2 (germline): ENHRY, SYGVKD.

The CDR3 protein is CASSLQGETGNTIYF. The CDR3 nucleotides read TGTGCCAGCAGCTTACAGGGGGAGACTGGAAACACCATATATTTT. The chain carries TRBV11-2 and TRBJ1-3; 7 nucleotides agree with TRBD1. Trimming removed 2 bases from V and 2 bases from J; junction bases left unmatched: 3. The CDR3 contains 15 residues. Germline V gene sequence: CDR1 SGHAT, CDR2 FQNNGV.

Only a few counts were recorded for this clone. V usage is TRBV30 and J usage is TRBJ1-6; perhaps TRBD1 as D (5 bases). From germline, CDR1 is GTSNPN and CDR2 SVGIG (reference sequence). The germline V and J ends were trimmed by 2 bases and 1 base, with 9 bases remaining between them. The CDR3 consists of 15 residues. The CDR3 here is CAWSRGLSYNSPLHF. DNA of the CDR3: TGTGCCTGGAGTAGGGGCCTGTCCTATAATTCACCCCTCCACTTT.

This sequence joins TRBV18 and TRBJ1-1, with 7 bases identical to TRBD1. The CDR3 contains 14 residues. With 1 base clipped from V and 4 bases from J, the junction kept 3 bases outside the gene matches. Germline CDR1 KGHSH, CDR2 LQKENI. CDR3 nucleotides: TGTGCCAGCTCACCACAGGGGGCGCTCACTGAAGCTTTCTTT. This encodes CASSPQGALTEAFF. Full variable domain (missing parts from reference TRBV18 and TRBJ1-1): NAGVMQNPRHLVRRRGQEARLRCSPMKGHSHVYWYRQLPEEGLKFMVYLQKENIIDESGMPKERFSAEFPKEGPSILRIQQVVRGDSAAYFCASSPQGALTEAFFGQGTRLTVV.

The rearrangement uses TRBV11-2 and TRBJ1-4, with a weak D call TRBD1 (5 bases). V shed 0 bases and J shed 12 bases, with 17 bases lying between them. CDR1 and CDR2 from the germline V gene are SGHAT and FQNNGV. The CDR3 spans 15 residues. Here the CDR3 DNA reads TGTGCCAGCAGCTTAGAAAGAACGACAGTCAATGAACTGTTTTTT. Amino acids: CASSLERTTVNELFF.